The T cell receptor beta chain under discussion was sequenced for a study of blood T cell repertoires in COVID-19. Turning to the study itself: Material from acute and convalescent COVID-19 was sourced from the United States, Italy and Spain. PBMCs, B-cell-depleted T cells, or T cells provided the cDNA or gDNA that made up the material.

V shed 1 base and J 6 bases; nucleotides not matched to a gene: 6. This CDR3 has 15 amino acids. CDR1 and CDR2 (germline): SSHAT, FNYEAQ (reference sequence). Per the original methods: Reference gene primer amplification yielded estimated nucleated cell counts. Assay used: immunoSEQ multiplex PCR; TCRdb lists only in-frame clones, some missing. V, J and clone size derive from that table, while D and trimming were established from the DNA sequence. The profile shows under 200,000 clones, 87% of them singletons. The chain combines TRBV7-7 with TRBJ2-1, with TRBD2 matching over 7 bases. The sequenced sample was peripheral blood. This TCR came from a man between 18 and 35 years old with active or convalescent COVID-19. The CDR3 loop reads CASSLGGSSINEQFF. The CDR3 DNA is TGTGCCAGCAGCTTAGGCGGGAGTTCGATCAATGAGCAGTTCTTC. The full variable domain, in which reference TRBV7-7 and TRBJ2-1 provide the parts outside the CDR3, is GAGVSQSPRYKVTKRGQDVTLRCDPISSHATLYWYQQALGQGPEFLTYFNYEAQPDKSGLPSDRFSAERPEGSISTLTIQRTEQRDSAMYRCASSLGGSSINEQFFGPGTRLTVL.